This TCR beta chain is drawn from a study of sequential checkpoint blockade in melanoma. TCRdb's copy holds only in-frame clones and misses some; the assay was immunoSEQ multiplex PCR. The data show around 26,000 clones, with more than 60% seen just once and roughly a fifth held by the top ten. Described treatment: randomized to nivolumab then ipilimumab (arm A) or the reverse (arm B). The CDR3 totals 17 residues. J lost 8 bases, V lost 0 bases, and 10 bases had no gene match. Germline V gene lookup returns CDR1 LGHNA and CDR2 YSLEER. The rearrangement joins TRBV4-3 to TRBJ2-1, with TRBD2 matching over 10 bases. The sequencing here drew on CD8+ T cells sorted from blood (inferred from file names), taken from a patient given nivolumab and ipilimumab in sequence. The sequence was obtained from a human donor with melanoma. DNA for the CDR3: TGCGCCAGCAGCCAAGAACTCGGAGCGGGGGGGCGGGATGAGCAGTTCTTC. The encoded protein is CASSQELGAGGRDEQFF.